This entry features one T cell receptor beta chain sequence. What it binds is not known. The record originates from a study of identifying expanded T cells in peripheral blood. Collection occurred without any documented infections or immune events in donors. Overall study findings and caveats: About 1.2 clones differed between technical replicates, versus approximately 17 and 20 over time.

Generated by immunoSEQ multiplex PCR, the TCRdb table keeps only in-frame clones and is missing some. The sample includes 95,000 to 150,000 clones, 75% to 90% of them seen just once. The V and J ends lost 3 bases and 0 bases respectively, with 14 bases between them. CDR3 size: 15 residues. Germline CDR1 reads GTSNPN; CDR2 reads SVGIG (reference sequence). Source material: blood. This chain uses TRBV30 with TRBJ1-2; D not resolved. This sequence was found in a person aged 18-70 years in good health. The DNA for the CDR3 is TGTGCCTGGAGGATCCGTCAGTTCGCTAACTATGGCTACACCTTC. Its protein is CAWRIRQFANYGYTF.